Reported below is one T cell receptor (beta chain). Its target is unknown. The entry originates in a study of T cell responses to AZD1222 COVID-19 vaccine. Only in-frame clones appear in the TCRdb table, and some are missing; sequencing was by immunoSEQ multiplex PCR. The sample includes under 200,000 clones, 85% to 90% of them seen just once. Germline CDR1 KGHSH, CDR2 LQKENI. There are 15 residues in the CDR3. V shed 2 bases, J shed 5 bases, and the junction held 6 bases outside the gene matches. Whole-study findings and limits: Of spike-specific TCRs, nearly half reportedly target regions left unmutated in variants. White British people made up most donors, females outnumbered males, and clonal diversity was possibly underestimated. A rise in Spike-specific TCR breadth and depth followed two AZD1222 doses. Without day 14 samples, only post-peak T cell repertoires were studied.

The sequence was obtained from an adult who received the AZD1222 COVID-19 vaccine. The specimen comprised peripheral blood, sampled 28 days after the second AZD1222 dose. The rearrangement uses TRBV18 and TRBJ1-2, with TRBD1 identical over 9 bases. CDR3 bases: TGTGCCAGCTCACCAGGACAGGGGATAGGGTATGGCTACACCTTC. Protein sequence: CASSPGQGIGYGYTF.